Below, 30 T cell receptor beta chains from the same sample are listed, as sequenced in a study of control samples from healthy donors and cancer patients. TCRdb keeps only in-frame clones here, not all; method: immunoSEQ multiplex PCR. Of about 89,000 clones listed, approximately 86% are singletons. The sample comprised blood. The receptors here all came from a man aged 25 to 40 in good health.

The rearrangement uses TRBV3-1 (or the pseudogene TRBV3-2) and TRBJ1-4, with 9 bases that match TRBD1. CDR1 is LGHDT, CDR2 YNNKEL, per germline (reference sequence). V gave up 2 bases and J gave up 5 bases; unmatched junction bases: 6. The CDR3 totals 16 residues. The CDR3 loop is CASSQQQGTGNEKLFF. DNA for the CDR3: TGTGCCAGCAGCCAACAACAGGGGACAGGGAATGAAAAACTGTTTTTT.

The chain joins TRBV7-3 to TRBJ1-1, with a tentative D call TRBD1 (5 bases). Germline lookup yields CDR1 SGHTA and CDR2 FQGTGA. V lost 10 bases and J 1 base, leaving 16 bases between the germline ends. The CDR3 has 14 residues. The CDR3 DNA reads TGTGCCACCTCGCCCACAGGTGGGAACACTGAAGCTTTCTTT. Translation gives CATSPTGGNTEAFF. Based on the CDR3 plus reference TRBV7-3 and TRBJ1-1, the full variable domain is GAGVSQTPSNKVTEKGKYVELRCDPISGHTALYWYRQSLGQGPEFLIYFQGTGAADDSGLPNDRFFAVRPEGSVSTLKIQRTERGDSAVYLCATSPTGGNTEAFFGQGTRLTVV.

In DNA form, the CDR3 reads TGTGCCAGCTCAGATTCTCCAGGGGAGGGGACTGAAGCTTTCTTT. Amino acid sequence: CASSDSPGEGTEAFF. This chain uses TRBV18 with TRBJ1-1; possibly TRBD1 for D (6 bases). From germline, CDR1 is KGHSH and CDR2 LQKENI. The CDR3 sequence is 15 residues long. V gave up 5 bases and J gave up 5 bases, with 18 bases separating them.

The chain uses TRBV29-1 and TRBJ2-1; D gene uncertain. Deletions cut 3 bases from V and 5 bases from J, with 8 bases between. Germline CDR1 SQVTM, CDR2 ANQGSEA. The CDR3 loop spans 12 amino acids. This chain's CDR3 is CSVDGPDNEQFF. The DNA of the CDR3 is TGCAGCGTTGACGGGCCAGACAATGAGCAGTTCTTC.

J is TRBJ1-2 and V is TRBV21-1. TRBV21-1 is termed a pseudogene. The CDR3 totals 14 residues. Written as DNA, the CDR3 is TGTGCCAGCAGCAAAGGTAAGTTAGGCTGTGGCTACACCTTC. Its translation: CASSKGKLGCGYTF.

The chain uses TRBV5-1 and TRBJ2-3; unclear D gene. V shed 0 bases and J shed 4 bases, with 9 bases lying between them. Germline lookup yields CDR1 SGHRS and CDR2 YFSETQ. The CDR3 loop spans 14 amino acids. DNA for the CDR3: TGCGCCAGCAGCTTGGGTAAGGAAGCAGATACGCAGTATTTT. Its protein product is CASSLGKEADTQYF.

CDR3 bases: TGTGCCTGGAGTTTACTGCTGAGTGATGGCTACACCTTC. Encoded protein: CAWSLLLSDGYTF. V and J are TRBV30 and TRBJ1-2; D unclear. CDR1 GTSNPN and CDR2 SVGIG come from the germline V gene (reference sequence). Trimming took 2 bases from V and 6 from J, leaving 13 bases between them. The CDR3 contains 13 residues. The complete variable domain, with remaining parts taken from reference TRBV30 and TRBJ1-2, reads SQTIHQWPATLVQPVGSPLSLECTVEGTSNPNLYWYRQAAGRGLQLLFYSVGIGQISSEVPQNLSASRPQDRQFILSSKKLLLSDSGFYLCAWSLLLSDGYTFGSGTRLTVV.

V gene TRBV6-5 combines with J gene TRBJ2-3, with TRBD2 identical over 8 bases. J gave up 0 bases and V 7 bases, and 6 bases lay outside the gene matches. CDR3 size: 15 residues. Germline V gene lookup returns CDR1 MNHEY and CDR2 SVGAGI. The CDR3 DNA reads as TGTGCCAGCACCGTCACGGGGGGGAGCACAGATACGCAGTATTTT. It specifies CASTVTGGSTDTQYF.

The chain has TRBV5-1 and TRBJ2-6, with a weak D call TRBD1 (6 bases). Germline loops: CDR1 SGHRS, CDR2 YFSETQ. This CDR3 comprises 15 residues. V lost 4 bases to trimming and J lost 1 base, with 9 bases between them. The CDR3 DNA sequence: TGCGCCAGCAGCCCGCAGGGGTCTGGGGCCAACGTCCTGACTTTC. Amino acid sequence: CASSPQGSGANVLTF.

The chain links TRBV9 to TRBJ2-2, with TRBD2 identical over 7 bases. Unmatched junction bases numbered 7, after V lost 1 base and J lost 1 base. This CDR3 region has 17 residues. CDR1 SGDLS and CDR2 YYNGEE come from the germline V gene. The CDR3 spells CASSVMKERGNTGELFF. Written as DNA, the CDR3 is TGTGCCAGCAGCGTAATGAAAGAGCGGGGGAACACCGGGGAGCTGTTTTTT.

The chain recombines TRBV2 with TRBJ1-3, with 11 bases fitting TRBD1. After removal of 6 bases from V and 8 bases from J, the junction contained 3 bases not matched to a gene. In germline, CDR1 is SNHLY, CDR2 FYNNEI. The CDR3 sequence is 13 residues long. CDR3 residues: CASRGQGEYTIYF. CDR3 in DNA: TGTGCCAGCAGGGGACAGGGGGAATACACCATATATTTT.

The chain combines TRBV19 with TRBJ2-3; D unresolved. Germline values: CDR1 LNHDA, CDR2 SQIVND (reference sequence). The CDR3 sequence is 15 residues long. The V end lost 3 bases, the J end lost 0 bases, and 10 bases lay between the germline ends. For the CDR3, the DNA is TGTGCCAGTAGTATCTCCTGGGGAAGCACAGATACGCAGTATTTT. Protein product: CASSISWGSTDTQYF.

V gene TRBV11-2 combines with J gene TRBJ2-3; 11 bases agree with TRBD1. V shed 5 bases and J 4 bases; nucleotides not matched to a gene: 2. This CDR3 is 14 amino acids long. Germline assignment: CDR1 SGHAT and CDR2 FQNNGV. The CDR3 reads CASSQGQGADTQYF. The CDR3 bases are TGTGCCAGCAGCCAGGGACAGGGGGCAGATACGCAGTATTTT.

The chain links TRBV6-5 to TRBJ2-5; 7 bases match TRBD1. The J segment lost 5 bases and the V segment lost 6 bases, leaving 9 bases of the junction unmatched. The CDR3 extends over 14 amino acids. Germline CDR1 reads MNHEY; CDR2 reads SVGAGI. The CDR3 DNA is TGTGCCAGCAGATTACAGGGGCCGGGGGAGACCCAGTACTTC. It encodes CASRLQGPGETQYF.

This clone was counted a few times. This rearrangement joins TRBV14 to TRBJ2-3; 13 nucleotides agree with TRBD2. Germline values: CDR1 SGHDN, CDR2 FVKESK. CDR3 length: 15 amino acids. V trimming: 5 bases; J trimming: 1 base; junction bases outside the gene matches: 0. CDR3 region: CASSGLAGGTDTQYF. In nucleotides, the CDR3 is TGTGCCAGCAGCGGACTAGCGGGGGGCACAGATACGCAGTATTTT.

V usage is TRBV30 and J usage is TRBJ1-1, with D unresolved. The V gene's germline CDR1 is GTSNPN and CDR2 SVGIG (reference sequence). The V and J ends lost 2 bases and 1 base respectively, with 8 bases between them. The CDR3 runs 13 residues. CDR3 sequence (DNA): TGTGCCTGGAGTTCCGACGGGAACACTGAAGCTTTCTTT. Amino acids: CAWSSDGNTEAFF.

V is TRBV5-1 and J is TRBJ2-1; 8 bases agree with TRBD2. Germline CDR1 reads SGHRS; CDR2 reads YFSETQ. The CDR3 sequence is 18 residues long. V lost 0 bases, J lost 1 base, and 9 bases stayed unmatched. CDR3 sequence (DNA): TGCGCCAGCAGCTTGGACTTACTGGCGGGGGGTTCCTACAATGAGCAGTTCTTC. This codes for CASSLDLLAGGSYNEQFF.

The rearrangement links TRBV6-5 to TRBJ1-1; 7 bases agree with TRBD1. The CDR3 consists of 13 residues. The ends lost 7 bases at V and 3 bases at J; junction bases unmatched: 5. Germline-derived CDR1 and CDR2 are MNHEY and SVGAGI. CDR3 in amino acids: CASTKTGDTEAFF. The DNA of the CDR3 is TGTGCCAGCACCAAAACAGGGGACACTGAAGCTTTCTTT.

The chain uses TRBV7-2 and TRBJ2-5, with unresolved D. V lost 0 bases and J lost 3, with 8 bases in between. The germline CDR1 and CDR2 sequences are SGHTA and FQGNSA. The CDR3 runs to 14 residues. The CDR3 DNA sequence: TGTGCCAGCAGCTTAGCATTGGAAAAAGAGACCCAGTACTTC. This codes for CASSLALEKETQYF.

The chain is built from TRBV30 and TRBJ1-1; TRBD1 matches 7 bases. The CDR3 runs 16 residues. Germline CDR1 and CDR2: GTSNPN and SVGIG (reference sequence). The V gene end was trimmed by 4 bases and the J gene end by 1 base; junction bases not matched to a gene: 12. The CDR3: CAWKGGGVLPNTEAFF. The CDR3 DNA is TGTGCCTGGAAAGGAGGGGGCGTTTTACCGAACACTGAAGCTTTCTTT.

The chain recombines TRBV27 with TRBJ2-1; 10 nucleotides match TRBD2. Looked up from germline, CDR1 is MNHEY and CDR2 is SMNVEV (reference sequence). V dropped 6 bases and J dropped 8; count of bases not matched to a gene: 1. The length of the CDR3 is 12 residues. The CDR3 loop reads CASSLAGDEQFF. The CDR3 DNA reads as TGTGCCAGCAGCCTAGCGGGGGATGAGCAGTTCTTC.

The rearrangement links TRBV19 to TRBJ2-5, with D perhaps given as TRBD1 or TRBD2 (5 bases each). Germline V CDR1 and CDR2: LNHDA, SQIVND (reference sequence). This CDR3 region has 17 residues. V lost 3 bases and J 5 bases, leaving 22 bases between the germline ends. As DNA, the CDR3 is TGTGCCAGTAGTATTCGATCCGGGGCCACCGTCGGGGAGACCCAGTACTTC. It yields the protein CASSIRSGATVGETQYF.

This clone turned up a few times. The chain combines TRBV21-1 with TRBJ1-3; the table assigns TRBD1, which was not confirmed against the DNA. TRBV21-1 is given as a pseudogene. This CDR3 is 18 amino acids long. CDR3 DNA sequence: TGTGCCAGCAGCAATTTACAGGGGGCGTCAATAGGGGGAAACACCATATATTTT. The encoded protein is CASSNLQGASIGGNTIYF.

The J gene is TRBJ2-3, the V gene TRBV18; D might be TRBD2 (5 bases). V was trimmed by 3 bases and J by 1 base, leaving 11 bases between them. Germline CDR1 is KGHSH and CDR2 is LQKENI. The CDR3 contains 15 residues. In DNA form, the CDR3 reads TGTGCCAGCTCACCCCGGTTGGAGGGCACAGATACGCAGTATTTT. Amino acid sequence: CASSPRLEGTDTQYF.

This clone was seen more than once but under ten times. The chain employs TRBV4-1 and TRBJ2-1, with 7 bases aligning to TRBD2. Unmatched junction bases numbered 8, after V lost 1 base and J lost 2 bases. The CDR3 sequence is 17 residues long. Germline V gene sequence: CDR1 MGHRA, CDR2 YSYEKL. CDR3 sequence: CASSQGVAGVTYNEQFF. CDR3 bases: TGCGCCAGCAGCCAAGGTGTTGCGGGGGTGACCTACAATGAGCAGTTCTTC.

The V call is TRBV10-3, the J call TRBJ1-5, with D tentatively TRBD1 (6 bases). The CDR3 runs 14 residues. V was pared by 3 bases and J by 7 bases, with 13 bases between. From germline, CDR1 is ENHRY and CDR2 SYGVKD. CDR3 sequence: CAISDTGMRQPQHF. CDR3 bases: TGTGCCATCAGTGATACAGGGATGCGGCAGCCCCAGCATTTT.

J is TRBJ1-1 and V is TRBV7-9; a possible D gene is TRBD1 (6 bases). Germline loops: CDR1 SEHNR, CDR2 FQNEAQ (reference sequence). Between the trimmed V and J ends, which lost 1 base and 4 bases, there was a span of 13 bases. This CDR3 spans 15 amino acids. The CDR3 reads CASSLGGQGLTEAFF. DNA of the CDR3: TGTGCCAGCAGCTTAGGGGGTCAGGGGCTCACTGAAGCTTTCTTT.

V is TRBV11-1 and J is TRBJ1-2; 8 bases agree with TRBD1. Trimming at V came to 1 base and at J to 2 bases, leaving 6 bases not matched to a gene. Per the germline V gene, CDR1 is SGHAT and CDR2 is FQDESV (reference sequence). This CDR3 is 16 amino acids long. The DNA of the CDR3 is TGTGCCAGCAGCTTAGGGGTCGGACAGGGCAACTATGGCTACACCTTC. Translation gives CASSLGVGQGNYGYTF.

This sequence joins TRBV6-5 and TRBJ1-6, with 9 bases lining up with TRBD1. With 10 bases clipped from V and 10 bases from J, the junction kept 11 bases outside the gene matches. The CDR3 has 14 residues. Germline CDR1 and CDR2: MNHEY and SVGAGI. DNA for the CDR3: TGTGCCACGAGAGGGACAGGGCAGTCATCACCCCTCCACTTT. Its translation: CATRGTGQSSPLHF.

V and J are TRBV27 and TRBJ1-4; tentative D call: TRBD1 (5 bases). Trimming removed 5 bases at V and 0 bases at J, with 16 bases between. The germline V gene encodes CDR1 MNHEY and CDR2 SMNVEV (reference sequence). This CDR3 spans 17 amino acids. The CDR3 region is CASSPGTGLPTNEKLFF. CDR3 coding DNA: TGTGCCAGCAGTCCTGGAACAGGTTTACCAACTAATGAAAAACTGTTTTTT.